This T cell receptor (beta chain) stems from a study of T cell responses to AZD1222 COVID-19 vaccine. Overall study: Researchers grouped second doses given at about 4 or about 12 weeks into one pool. Whole-study results and caveats: Clonal diversity was possibly underestimated; the donors were predominantly white British and more often female.

About this clone itself: Its specificity is not known.

TCRdb's copy holds only in-frame clones and misses some; the assay was immunoSEQ multiplex PCR. The data show about 130,000 clones, about nine tenths seen once. The sequence came from an adult in good health. The input for sequencing was peripheral blood, taken on day 0 of AZD1222 vaccination.

In DNA form, the CDR3 reads TGTGCCAGCAGTTTACTGGGGGCCACAGGGGAGGCGACTGAAGCTTTCTTT. Encoded protein: CASSLLGATGEATEAFF. The chain carries TRBV28 and TRBJ1-1; TRBD1 matches at 7 bases. CDR1 and CDR2 (germline): MDHEN, SYDVKM. The CDR3 sequence is 17 residues long. Trimming at V came to 2 bases and at J to 5 bases, leaving 14 bases not matched to a gene.